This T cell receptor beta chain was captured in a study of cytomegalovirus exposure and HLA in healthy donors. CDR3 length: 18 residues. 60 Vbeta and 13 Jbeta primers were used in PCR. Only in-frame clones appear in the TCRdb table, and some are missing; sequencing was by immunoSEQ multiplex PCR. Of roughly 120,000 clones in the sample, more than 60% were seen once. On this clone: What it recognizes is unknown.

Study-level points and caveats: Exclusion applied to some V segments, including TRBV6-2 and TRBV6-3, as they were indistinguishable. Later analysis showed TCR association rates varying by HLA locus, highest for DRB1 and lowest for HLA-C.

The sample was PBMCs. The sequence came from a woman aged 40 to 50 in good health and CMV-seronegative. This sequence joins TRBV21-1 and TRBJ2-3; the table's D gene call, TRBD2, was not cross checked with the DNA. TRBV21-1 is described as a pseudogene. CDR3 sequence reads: CASSRPLFAGPEADTQYF. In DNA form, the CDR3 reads TGTGCCAGCAGCAGGCCCCTTTTTGCGGGCCCCGAGGCAGATACGCAGTATTTT.